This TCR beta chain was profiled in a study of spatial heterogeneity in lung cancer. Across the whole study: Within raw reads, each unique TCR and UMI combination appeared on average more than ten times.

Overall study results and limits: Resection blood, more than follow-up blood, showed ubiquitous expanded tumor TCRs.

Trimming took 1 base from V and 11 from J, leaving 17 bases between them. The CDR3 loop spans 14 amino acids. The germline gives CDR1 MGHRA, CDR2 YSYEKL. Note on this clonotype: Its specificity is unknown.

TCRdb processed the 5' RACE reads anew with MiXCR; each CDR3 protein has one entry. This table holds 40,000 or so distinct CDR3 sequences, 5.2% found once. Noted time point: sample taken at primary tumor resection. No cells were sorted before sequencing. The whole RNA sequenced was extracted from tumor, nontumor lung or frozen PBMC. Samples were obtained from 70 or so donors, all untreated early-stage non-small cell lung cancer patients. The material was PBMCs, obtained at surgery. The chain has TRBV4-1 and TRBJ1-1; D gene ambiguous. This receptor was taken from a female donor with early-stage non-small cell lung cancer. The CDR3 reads CASSQGVRAGFAFF. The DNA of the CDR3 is TGCGCCAGCAGCCAAGGCGTCCGGGCAGGTTTCGCTTTCTTT.